A selection of T cell receptor beta chains follows, all from one sample in a study of CD8 T cells in ankylosing spondylitis. Each CDR3 protein gets one entry after TCRdb re-called the 5' RACE reads with MiXCR. The repertoire includes 300,000 to 350,000 distinct CDR3 sequences, under 14% of them detected once, and 8% to 9.5% sits in the top ten. Sequencing was carried out using blood, either unsorted or a sorted T cell fraction (not recorded which). These receptors were obtained from a female donor with ankylosing spondylitis or in good health (not recorded which). The CDR3 runs from the conserved cysteine through the conserved F or W. A D gene is named only where the DNA matches it firmly. The size field is filled for only some rows; it gives once, few, many or a size class.

abundance,j_gene,v_gene,d_gene,CDR3aa,CDR3nt
many,TRBJ2-5,TRBV20-1,NA,CSARLGVQETQYF,TGCAGTGCTAGATTAGGGGTTCAAGAGACCCAGTACTTC
NA,TRBJ2-3,TRBV18,TRBD1,CASSPDRVPGTQYF,TGTGCCAGCTCACCAGACAGGGTCCCAGGGACGCAGTATTTT
many,TRBJ2-5,TRBV5-1,TRBD2,CASYGLDQETQYF,TGCGCCAGCTATGGACTAGACCAAGAGACCCAGTACTTC
many,TRBJ2-7,TRBV5-1,NA,CASSQGGGTSYEQYF,TGCGCCAGCAGTCAAGGCGGCGGCACCTCCTACGAGCAGTACTTC
many,TRBJ2-1,TRBV12-3/TRBV12-4,NA,CASSSRLGNEQFF,TGTGCCAGCAGTTCCCGACTAGGGAATGAGCAGTTCTTC
NA,TRBJ2-1,TRBV20-1,NA,CSATKTAAGYNEQFF,TGCAGTGCCACAAAGACGGCCGCCGGATACAATGAGCAGTTCTTC
many,TRBJ1-1,TRBV20-1,NA,CSARPGNPIESAFF,TGCAGTGCTCGCCCCGGGAACCCGATTGAGAGCGCTTTCTTT
many,TRBJ1-1,TRBV10-3,NA,CAIRPKTGAMNTEAFF,TGTGCCATCAGACCGAAGACAGGCGCCATGAACACTGAAGCTTTCTTT
many,TRBJ2-3,TRBV6-2/TRBV6-3,TRBD2,CASSYPLAGSTDTQYF,TGTGCCAGCAGTTACCCTCTAGCGGGGAGCACAGATACGCAGTATTTT
many,TRBJ2-7,TRBV9,NA,CASSVRDTLSYEQYF,TGTGCCAGCAGCGTCCGGGACACCCTCTCCTACGAGCAGTACTTC
many,TRBJ2-1,TRBV20-1,TRBD2,CSATEYSGRNNEQFF,TGCAGTGCTACCGAATATAGCGGGAGAAACAATGAGCAGTTCTTC
many,TRBJ2-7,TRBV12-3/TRBV12-4,NA,CASSPPSPEQYF,TGTGCCAGCAGCCCACCCTCGCCCGAGCAGTACTTC
many,TRBJ2-3,TRBV20-1,TRBD1,CSAEGQGVPDTQYF,TGCAGTGCCGAGGGACAGGGAGTACCAGATACGCAGTATTTT
many,TRBJ2-7,TRBV6-5,NA,CASSYEAGSVSYEQYF,TGTGCCAGCAGTTACGAGGCAGGGAGTGTCTCCTACGAGCAGTACTTC
many,TRBJ2-3,TRBV20-1,NA,CSARADGTSTDTQYF,TGCAGTGCTAGAGCAGACGGAACTAGCACAGATACGCAGTATTTT
many,TRBJ2-1,TRBV27,TRBD2,CASSSIGTSGRLEQFF,TGTGCCAGCAGTTCCATCGGGACTAGCGGTCGATTAGAGCAGTTCTTC
many,TRBJ2-1,TRBV27,NA,CASSLAHSPYNEQFF,TGTGCCAGCAGTTTAGCTCACAGCCCCTACAATGAGCAGTTCTTC
NA,TRBJ1-1,TRBV28,NA,CASSGRVYAFF,TGTGCCAGCAGTGGCAGGGTCTATGCTTTCTTT
many,TRBJ1-1,TRBV2,TRBD1,CASRLGQLGTEAFF,TGTGCCAGCAGGTTGGGACAGTTGGGCACTGAAGCTTTCTTT
many,TRBJ2-2,TRBV28,NA,CASSPRGGKLFF,TGTGCCAGCAGCCCTAGAGGAGGGAAACTGTTTTTT